Shown below are 15 T cell receptor beta chains from a single sample sequenced in a study of blood T cells in healthy people across ages. With a J-beta primer mix and a sample-barcoded 5' primer, a second PCR ran 7 to 11 cycles. Each CDR3 protein is one row after TCRdb ran MiXCR on the 5' RACE reads. The table lists about 800,000 distinct CDR3 sequences, less than 60% of them singletons. Source material: blood. These receptors all come from an elderly man in good health.

A word on this clonotype: At one end the junction does not follow the germline gene, possibly because of a read error. The chain links TRBV29-1 to TRBJ1-2; no clear D gene. CDR1 is SQVTM and CDR2 is ANQGSEA in the germline V gene. This CDR3 contains 11 residues. CDR3 protein: CSVDLGYRYTF. CDR3 in DNA: TGCAGCGTTGATCTTGGCTATCGCTACACCTTC. Complete variable domain (other parts from reference TRBV29-1 and TRBJ1-2): SAVISQKPSRDICQRGTSLTIQCQVDSQVTMMFWYRQQPGQSLTLIATANQGSEATYESGFVIDKFPISRPNLTFSTLTVSNMSPEDSSIYLCSVDLGYRYTFGSGTRLTVV.

The rearrangement links TRBV12-3 or TRBV12-4 to TRBJ2-3; D gene unclear. Trimming stripped 7 bases from V and 7 bases from J, with 12 bases between. This CDR3 is 12 amino acids long. The DNA of the CDR3 is TGTGCCAGCACCCCCGTAGGCAATACGCAGTATTTT. Residues: CASTPVGNTQYF.

V and J are TRBV4-1 and TRBJ1-5, with D possibly TRBD1 on 5 matching bases. Germline CDR1 is MGHRA and CDR2 is YSYEKL. Trimming stripped 2 bases from V and 6 bases from J, with 17 bases between. This CDR3 has 16 amino acids. CDR3 coding DNA: TGCGCCAGCAGCCAATGGCGAGGGGCCCGAGGTCAGCCCCAGCATTTT. Translated, it gives CASSQWRGARGQPQHF.

The chain is built from TRBV27 and TRBJ1-1; 10 nucleotides agree with TRBD1. Unmatched junction bases numbered 12, after V lost 10 bases and J lost 4 bases. CDR3 size: 15 residues. The germline gives CDR1 MNHEY, CDR2 SMNVEV (reference sequence). The CDR3 DNA is TGTGCCACCGTACGGGACAGGGGATTGGGCACTGAAGCTTTCTTT. Protein sequence: CATVRDRGLGTEAFF.

Here the CDR3 DNA reads TGTGCCAGCAGTAGGTTGGCTAGCGGGAGGGCCGGTACGCAGTATTTT. As protein: CASSRLASGRAGTQYF. This chain uses TRBV7-2 with TRBJ2-3; 12 positions agree with TRBD2. The V segment lost 6 bases and the J segment 8 bases; nucleotides outside the gene matches: 12. The CDR3 spans 16 residues. Germline V gene sequence: CDR1 SGHTA, CDR2 FQGNSA.

This clonotype was counted between two and nine times. The chain links TRBV11-2 to TRBJ2-3; either TRBD1 or TRBD2 may fit D (6 bases each). V lost 2 bases to trimming and J lost 3 bases, with 9 bases between them. The CDR3 is made up of 14 amino acids. CDR1 and CDR2 from the germline V gene are SGHAT and FQNNGV. In nucleotides, the CDR3 is TGTGCCAGCAGCTTAAGGGGGGCTACAGATACGCAGTATTTT. Amino acid sequence: CASSLRGATDTQYF.

The chain combines TRBV2 with TRBJ2-4; 10 bases agree with TRBD2. The J call may be wrong; the DNA end is better matched by TRBJ2-7. The germline gives CDR1 SNHLY, CDR2 FYNNEI. CDR3 length equals 17 residues. CDR3 in DNA: TGTGCCAGCAGTGTGAGACTAGCGGGTCCGAGCGGTTACGAGCAGTACTTC. This gives the protein CASSVRLAGPSGYEQYF.

In the case of this clonotype: This may be a read error: a much more frequent sequence differs by one nucleotide. The gene calls are TRBV29-1 and TRBJ2-1; D tentatively reads TRBD1 or TRBD2 (5 bases each). V lost 2 bases, J lost 13 bases, and 21 bases lay in between. Germline CDR1 is SQVTM and CDR2 is ANQGSEA. This CDR3 contains 14 residues. In DNA, the CDR3 is TGCAGCGTTGAAATGGGGGAGAGATGGGAGACCCAGTTCTTC. Encoded protein: CSVEMGERWETQFF.

This clonotype was found a few times. The genes are TRBV7-6 and TRBJ2-5; D possibly matches TRBD1 or TRBD2 (5 bases each). The CDR3 consists of 14 residues. The V and J ends lost 5 bases and 4 bases respectively, with 14 bases between them. The germline V gene has CDR1 SGHVS and CDR2 FNYEAQ. The CDR3 bases are TGTGCCAGCAGCCCTGGTGGGGGAAGAGAGACCCAGTACTTC. Its translation is CASSPGGGRETQYF.

This clonotype came up a few times. The chain joins TRBV2 to TRBJ1-1; 8 nucleotides match TRBD1. In germline, CDR1 is SNHLY, CDR2 FYNNEI. CDR3 length equals 15 residues. The ends lost 3 bases at V and 0 bases at J; junction bases unmatched: 3. CDR3 residues: CASSDSGQVNTEAFF. The CDR3 DNA reads TGTGCCAGCAGTGACTCGGGACAGGTGAACACTGAAGCTTTCTTT.

The chain recombines TRBV20-1 with TRBJ2-1, with 10 bases that match TRBD2. CDR1 DFQATT and CDR2 SNEGSKA come from the germline V gene (reference sequence). Trimming removed 3 bases from V and 7 bases from J; junction bases left unmatched: 12. The CDR3 covers 16 residues. The CDR3 region is CSASGLAGVMANEQFF. CDR3 coding DNA: TGCAGTGCTAGTGGGCTAGCGGGAGTAATGGCGAATGAGCAGTTCTTC.

The gene calls are TRBV27 and TRBJ2-1; unclear D gene. The V gene lost 3 bases and the J gene lost 3 bases, with 18 bases spanning the gap. There are 17 residues in the CDR3. The germline V gene has CDR1 MNHEY and CDR2 SMNVEV (reference sequence). The DNA of the CDR3 is TGTGCCAGCAGTTTCGGGTCGACACAGTCAATCTACAATGAGCAGTTCTTC. As protein: CASSFGSTQSIYNEQFF.

Concerning this clonotype itself: Mismatch with germline at one junction end may stem from a read error. V usage is TRBV24-1 and J usage is TRBJ2-1; 7 bases align to TRBD1. Germline assignment: CDR1 KGHDR and CDR2 SFDVKD. The CDR3 extends over 16 amino acids. CDR3: CATSDPGTDSYNEQSF. In DNA form, the CDR3 reads TGTGCCACCAGTGATCCTGGGACAGATTCCTACAATGAGCAGTCCTTC.

The gene calls are TRBV6-6 and TRBJ2-7; tentative D call: TRBD2 (6 bases). CDR3 length: 13 amino acids. Germline loops: CDR1 MNHNY, CDR2 SVGAGI (reference sequence). Trimming took off 8 bases at V and 6 bases at J, with 17 bases between the two ends. As DNA, the CDR3 is TGTGCCAGCGGATCAATGGAGGGTGGCGAGCAGTACTTC. It codes for CASGSMEGGEQYF.

This clonotype came up a few times. This chain links TRBV20-1 with TRBJ2-3; 9 nucleotides line up with TRBD1. Germline V CDR1 and CDR2: DFQATT, SNEGSKA (reference sequence). The CDR3 sequence is 15 residues long. Losses at the gene ends were 6 bases for V and 6 bases for J; bases not matched to a gene: 13. This CDR3 is CSAATGTGTRDTQYF. In DNA form, the CDR3 reads TGCAGTGCCGCTACCGGGACAGGGACGCGGGATACGCAGTATTTT.